Below are 14 T cell receptor beta chains sequenced from a single sample in a study of persistence of HIV-infected CD4 T cells. Sequencing used immunoSEQ version 4 in survey mode. Measured with immunoSEQ multiplex PCR; TCRdb has only the in-frame clones, and not every one. The sample contains tens of thousands of clones, 82% of which appear only once. The antigens for these receptors are not known. Cells were stimulated with CMV-infected fibroblast lysates at roughly 10 ug/mL. Memory cells lacking CD40L and CD69 with high CD45RO were sorted. The input for sequencing was CD4+ T cells sorted from PBMCs after roughly 18-hour stimulation, taken from a patient who received antiretroviral therapy. These receptors were obtained from an adult woman with HIV who was CMV-seropositive.

The chain joins TRBV3-1 (or the pseudogene TRBV3-2) to TRBJ2-1; no definite D call. This CDR3 spans 14 amino acids. Germline V gives CDR1 LGHDT, CDR2 YNNKEL (reference sequence). Trimming cost V 1 base and J 5 bases, with 9 bases left between them. Here the CDR3 reads CASSQVIQNNEQFF. The CDR3 coding sequence is TGTGCCAGCAGCCAAGTTATCCAGAACAATGAGCAGTTCTTC.

The rearrangement joins TRBV29-1 to TRBJ2-3, with TRBD2 identical over 9 bases. CDR1 and CDR2 (germline): SQVTM, ANQGSEA. V dropped 5 bases and J dropped 0; count of bases not matched to a gene: 12. The CDR3 runs 17 residues. The CDR3 sequence is CSVRERGAFTSTDTQYF. DNA of the CDR3: TGCAGCGTTCGGGAGCGGGGGGCCTTCACTAGCACAGATACGCAGTATTTT.

This chain uses TRBV6-5 with TRBJ1-2; D is unresolved. V lost 11 bases and J lost 7, with 14 bases in between. The CDR3 extends over 11 amino acids. Germline CDR1 is MNHEY and CDR2 is SVGAGI. The CDR3 loop is CASRFGGGYTF. As DNA, the CDR3 is TGTGCCTCCCGGTTCGGCGGTGGCTACACCTTC.

The V gene is TRBV27, the J gene TRBJ2-1; D uncertain. The germline CDR1 and CDR2 sequences are MNHEY and SMNVEV (reference sequence). This CDR3 has 15 residues. V was pared by 7 bases and J by 2 bases, with 15 bases between. CDR3 coding DNA: TGTGCCAGCAACCGCCGGGTACCTCCCTACAATGAGCAGTTCTTC. Amino acids: CASNRRVPPYNEQFF.

This chain connects TRBV3-1 (or the pseudogene TRBV3-2) to TRBJ1-5; 10 bases are a match to TRBD1. CDR1 and CDR2 from the germline V gene are LGHDT and YNNKEL (reference sequence). The CDR3 is made up of 15 amino acids. The ends lost 3 bases at V and 6 bases at J; junction bases unmatched: 5. The CDR3 region is CASSQAGTGVQPQHF. The CDR3 DNA reads TGTGCCAGCAGCCAGGCCGGGACAGGGGTTCAGCCCCAGCATTTT.

The J gene is TRBJ1-5, the V gene TRBV30, with TRBD1 as a possible D gene (6 bases). Germline-derived CDR1 and CDR2 are GTSNPN and SVGIG (reference sequence). With 4 bases removed from V and 6 bases from J, the gap between germline ends came to 13 bases. The CDR3 runs 13 residues. The CDR3 region has the DNA TGTGCCTGGAACAGGGAAGTATCTCAGCCCCAGCATTTT. It codes for CAWNREVSQPQHF.

This rearrangement joins TRBV3-1 (or the pseudogene TRBV3-2) to TRBJ2-7, with 9 nucleotides matching TRBD2. Germline assignment: CDR1 LGHDT and CDR2 YNNKEL (reference sequence). This CDR3 region has 15 residues. The junction had 11 bases not matched to a gene; V was cut back by 4 bases and J by 7 bases. CDR3 sequence reads: CASSLRGGGALEQYF. DNA of the CDR3: TGTGCCAGCAGCCTCCGGGGCGGGGGGGCTCTAGAGCAGTACTTC.

The gene calls are TRBV5-1 and TRBJ2-7; a weak D match, TRBD1 (5 bases). Germline CDR1 and CDR2: SGHRS and YFSETQ. The length of the CDR3 is 14 residues. Trimming took off 3 bases at V and 2 bases at J, with 12 bases between the two ends. Here the CDR3 reads CASSWAGNTYEQYF. In DNA form, the CDR3 reads TGCGCCAGCAGCTGGGCAGGGAATACCTACGAGCAGTACTTC.

The chain combines TRBV7-9 with TRBJ1-1; TRBD1 agrees at 7 bases. The CDR3 has 12 amino acids. Germline-derived CDR1 and CDR2 are SEHNR and FQNEAQ (reference sequence). Trimming took 5 bases from V and 6 from J; bases not matched to a gene: 3. CDR3 region: CASSPTGAEAFF. The CDR3 nucleotides read TGTGCCAGCAGCCCTACAGGGGCTGAAGCTTTCTTT.

The rearrangement links TRBV12-3 or TRBV12-4 to TRBJ1-5, with a tentative D call TRBD1 (5 bases). This CDR3 has 13 amino acids. V dropped 5 bases and J dropped 7 bases, with 12 bases sitting between them. The CDR3 DNA is TGTGCCAGCAGTCCCGACAGTCGACAGCCCCAGCATTTT. Translation: CASSPDSRQPQHF.

The V gene is TRBV7-9, the J gene TRBJ2-3; D not resolved. V was shortened by 3 bases and J by 2 bases, with 0 bases between the two germline ends. Germline loops: CDR1 SEHNR, CDR2 FQNEAQ (reference sequence). The CDR3 covers 11 residues. The CDR3 bases are TGTGCCAGCAGCTTCACAGATACGCAGTATTTT. Translated, it gives CASSFTDTQYF.

The chain uses TRBV3-1 (or the pseudogene TRBV3-2) and TRBJ1-1; D gene ambiguous. The CDR3 loop spans 11 amino acids. Between the trimmed V and J ends, which lost 1 base and 7 bases, there was a span of 4 bases. The germline CDR1 and CDR2 sequences are LGHDT and YNNKEL (reference sequence). The CDR3 coding sequence is TGTGCCAGCAGCCAAGGCTTTGAAGCTTTCTTT. It encodes CASSQGFEAFF.

The rearrangement joins TRBV5-6 to TRBJ1-3; D is possibly TRBD1 (5 bases). V lost 6 bases, J lost 2 bases, and 18 bases lay in between. The CDR3 runs to 16 residues. CDR1 is SGHDT, CDR2 YYEEEE, per germline. CDR3 in DNA: TGTGCCAGCAATAGACGGGGCCAGCAGGCTGGAAACACCATATATTTT. This codes for CASNRRGQQAGNTIYF.

In its sample, this clone ranks as medium-sized (0.01 to 0.1%). The chain carries TRBV5-1 and TRBJ1-3, with D possibly TRBD1 on 6 matching bases. V lost 4 bases and J 0 bases, leaving 17 bases between the germline ends. Germline assignment: CDR1 SGHRS and CDR2 YFSETQ. This CDR3 comprises 17 residues. The DNA of the CDR3 is TGCGCCAGCAGCGTGTCCGGGACACCCGACTCTGGAAACACCATATATTTT. Amino acid sequence: CASSVSGTPDSGNTIYF.